This T cell receptor (beta chain) was found in a study of T cell responses to AZD1222 COVID-19 vaccine. On the study more broadly: Both about-4-week and about-12-week second-dose recipients were combined.

Study-wide results and limits: CD4 TCRs covered the whole spike, strongest at regions 160-218 and 743-854. Repertoire collection took place solely once the T cell response had peaked.

This clone has a single count. Its target is not known. Using immunoSEQ multiplex PCR, the repertoire was profiled, and TCRdb retains in-frame clones only, with some absent. Of about 92,000 clones listed, 86% were seen once; the top ten hold approximately 10%. Here the sequenced sample was peripheral blood, taken on day 0 of AZD1222 vaccination. The TCR was taken from an adult in good health.

The CDR3 DNA sequence: TGTGCCAGCAGAATAGGGGGCCGGGCTGGAAACACCATATATTTT. Encoded protein: CASRIGGRAGNTIYF. The V gene is TRBV6-5, the J gene TRBJ1-3; 7 bases map to TRBD1. The CDR3 loop spans 15 amino acids. The germline gives CDR1 MNHEY, CDR2 SVGAGI. V dropped 6 bases and J dropped 2; count of bases not matched to a gene: 7.